Listed below are T cell receptor beta chains from one sample, sequenced in a study of response to subunit inactivated influenza vaccine. TCRdb recomputed calls from the RT-PCR reads with MiXCR, one row per CDR3 protein. In the table there are roughly 190,000 distinct CDR3 sequences, 13% to 15% of which are singletons. This material consisted of CD8+ T cells sorted from PBMCs, taken 4 to 6 days after vaccination. The receptors stem from a man in his fifties or sixties who received an inactivated influenza vaccine. The CDR3 runs from the conserved cysteine through the conserved F or W. The order of the fields is V gene, D gene, clone size, J gene, CDR3 protein, CDR3 DNA. The D gene is left open where the match is weak. Only part of the rows carry a size: once, few, many, or a class if the clone is expanded.

V gene: TRBV6-2/TRBV6-3
D gene: NA
clone size: NA
J gene: TRBJ2-2
CDR3 protein: CASSYIGSSGELFF
CDR3 DNA: TGTGCCAGCAGTTACATAGGCAGCTCCGGGGAGCTGTTTTTT

V gene: TRBV6-1
D gene: NA
clone size: NA
J gene: TRBJ2-7
CDR3 protein: CASNWNEQYF
CDR3 DNA: TGTGCCAGCAATTGGAACGAGCAGTACTTC

V gene: TRBV25-1
D gene: NA
clone size: few
J gene: TRBJ1-2
CDR3 protein: CASSAKGEYGYTF
CDR3 DNA: TGTGCCAGCAGTGCTAAGGGAGAATATGGCTACACCTTC

V gene: TRBV3-1
D gene: NA
clone size: NA
J gene: TRBJ1-4
CDR3 protein: CASSQDSAANEKLFF
CDR3 DNA: TGTGCCAGCAGCCAAGATTCCGCAGCTAATGAAAAACTGTTTTTT

V gene: TRBV20-1
D gene: TRBD2
clone size: once
J gene: TRBJ2-7
CDR3 protein: CSATPPGREVYEQYF
CDR3 DNA: TGCAGTGCTACCCCCCCGGGGCGGGAGGTATACGAGCAGTACTTC

V gene: TRBV19
D gene: NA
clone size: NA
J gene: TRBJ2-2
CDR3 protein: CASSIRWTENTGELFF
CDR3 DNA: TGTGCCAGTAGTATACGCTGGACAGAGAACACCGGGGAGCTGTTTTTT

V gene: TRBV25-1
D gene: NA
clone size: NA
J gene: TRBJ1-4
CDR3 protein: CASSWGNGEKLFF
CDR3 DNA: TGTGCCAGCAGTTGGGGTAACGGGGAAAAACTGTTTTTT

V gene: TRBV7-9
D gene: NA
clone size: few
J gene: TRBJ2-1
CDR3 protein: CASSLVRAPPEQFF
CDR3 DNA: TGTGCCAGCAGCTTAGTCCGGGCCCCCCCTGAGCAGTTCTTC

V gene: TRBV28
D gene: TRBD2
clone size: NA
J gene: TRBJ2-1
CDR3 protein: CASSLNFASGRDNEQFF
CDR3 DNA: TGTGCCAGCAGTTTGAATTTCGCCAGCGGGAGAGACAATGAGCAGTTCTTC

V gene: TRBV6-2/TRBV6-3
D gene: TRBD1
clone size: few
J gene: TRBJ2-1
CDR3 protein: CASSYPTRGQGVNEQFF
CDR3 DNA: TGTGCCAGCAGTTACCCTACCCGGGGACAGGGGGTCAATGAGCAGTTCTTC

V gene: TRBV7-2
D gene: NA
clone size: few
J gene: TRBJ2-2
CDR3 protein: CASSSITGTSNTGELFF
CDR3 DNA: TGTGCCAGCAGCTCCATCACCGGGACTTCGAACACCGGGGAGCTGTTTTTT

V gene: TRBV20-1
D gene: NA
clone size: few
J gene: TRBJ1-5
CDR3 protein: CSASDRFKEGDQPQHF
CDR3 DNA: TGCAGTGCTAGTGACAGGTTCAAAGAGGGGGATCAGCCCCAGCATTTT

V gene: TRBV20-1
D gene: NA
clone size: many
J gene: TRBJ2-5
CDR3 protein: CSARGTTQETQYF
CDR3 DNA: TGCAGTGCTAGGGGGACCACGCAAGAGACCCAGTACTTC